This entry concerns a single TCR beta chain. Here immunoSEQ multiplex PCR was the method, and the copy in TCRdb shows in-frame clones only, minus some. The sample includes under 200,000 clones, 80% to 95% of them seen just once. Germline lookup yields CDR1 SGHAT and CDR2 FQDESV (reference sequence). Trimming cost V 4 bases and J 5 bases; bases outside gene matches: 8. CDR3 length equals 15 residues. This sample was taken from a study of blood T cell repertoires in COVID-19. Across the study: In each case, the material was cDNA or gDNA derived from T cells, B-cell-depleted T cells, or PBMCs.

The clonotype comes from a middle-aged man with acute or convalescent COVID-19. This rearrangement joins TRBV11-1 to TRBJ2-5; 9 bases are shared with TRBD2. Sequencing input: peripheral blood. CDR3 sequence: CASSSSGGRTETQYF. Written as DNA, the CDR3 is TGTGCCAGCAGCTCAAGCGGGGGGCGAACGGAGACCCAGTACTTC.